Listed here are 30 T cell receptor beta chains from one sample, sequenced in a study of blood T cell repertoires in COVID-19. Sequencing used immunoSEQ multiplex PCR; TCRdb keeps in-frame clones, though not all of them. The data show a few hundred thousand clones, around 84% seen once. Source material: peripheral blood. All receptors come from a woman in her late teens or twenties with acute or convalescent COVID-19.

The chain is built from TRBV7-2 and TRBJ1-1; D not certain. CDR1 SGHTA and CDR2 FQGNSA come from the germline V gene. CDR3 length: 14 amino acids. Trimming pared 5 bases from V and 3 bases from J, leaving 13 bases between. The DNA for the CDR3 is TGTGCCAGCAGCCTCGCAGGTCTCCACACTGAAGCTTTCTTT. Protein product: CASSLAGLHTEAFF.

V is TRBV28 and J is TRBJ2-3; 9 bases are a match to TRBD2. The CDR3 sequence is 14 residues long. With V trimmed by 5 bases and J by 8 bases, 8 bases remained unmatched. The germline V gene has CDR1 MDHEN and CDR2 SYDVKM. CDR3 DNA: TGTGCCAGCAGTGATAGCGGGAGTGTAGGTACGCAGTATTTT. This translates into CASSDSGSVGTQYF.

The chain carries TRBV14 and TRBJ2-7; maybe TRBD1 (6 bases). The germline V gene has CDR1 SGHDN and CDR2 FVKESK. The V gene lost 0 bases and the J gene lost 0 bases, with 18 bases spanning the gap. This CDR3 region has 18 residues. The DNA of the CDR3 is TGTGCCAGCAGCCAAGATCCAGGGGAGCGCCTAGTCTCCTACGAGCAGTACTTC. Translated: CASSQDPGERLVSYEQYF.

This clone has a single count. The rearrangement joins TRBV12-3 or TRBV12-4 to TRBJ1-2; no firm D call. The length of the CDR3 is 11 residues. Trimming stripped 5 bases from V and 4 bases from J, with 5 bases between. The CDR3 reads CASSPSYGYTF. The CDR3 coding sequence is TGTGCCAGCAGTCCGTCCTATGGCTACACCTTC.

This clone was observed a handful of times. The chain carries TRBV10-2 and TRBJ2-2; TRBD2 is a possible D gene (5 bases). The CDR3 loop spans 15 amino acids. V lost 7 bases and J 3 bases, leaving 15 bases between the germline ends. CDR1 is WSHSY, CDR2 SAAADI, per germline. CDR3 nucleotides: TGCGCCAGCACGGAGTTCTCGGGATACACCGGGGAGCTGTTTTTT. It is translated as CASTEFSGYTGELFF.

V and J are TRBV2 and TRBJ2-3; 8 bases are a match to TRBD2. With 7 bases clipped from V and 3 bases from J, the junction kept 3 bases outside the gene matches. Germline V lookup: CDR1 SNHLY, CDR2 FYNNEI. The CDR3 contains 13 residues. CDR3 nucleotides: TGTGCCAGCAACGGCGGGAGGACAGATACGCAGTATTTT. It specifies CASNGGRTDTQYF.

The rearrangement uses TRBV9 and TRBJ1-6, with a weak D call TRBD1 (5 bases). Trimming left V 6 bases short and J 9 bases short, with 13 bases between. The CDR3 loop spans 13 amino acids. The germline CDR1 and CDR2 sequences are SGDLS and YYNGEE. The CDR3 DNA reads TGTGCCAGCAAAGGGGAGGTCGCTTCACCCCTCCACTTT. It yields the protein CASKGEVASPLHF.

This chain links TRBV4-1 with TRBJ2-7; 11 nucleotides line up with TRBD1. The CDR3 is 15 amino acids. Germline V lookup: CDR1 MGHRA, CDR2 YSYEKL. After removal of 5 bases from V and 3 bases from J, the junction contained 6 bases not matched to a gene. CDR3 amino acids: CASSWDRGLGYEQYF. CDR3 DNA sequence: TGCGCCAGCAGCTGGGACAGGGGGTTGGGCTACGAGCAGTACTTC.

The CDR3 spells CASSLAGVGDTEAFF. CDR3 nucleotides: TGCGCCAGCAGCTTGGCAGGGGTCGGAGACACTGAAGCTTTCTTT. This chain uses TRBV5-1 with TRBJ1-1, with D possibly TRBD1 on 6 matching bases. CDR3 length equals 15 residues. Germline V gives CDR1 SGHRS, CDR2 YFSETQ. Trimming left V 0 bases short and J 3 bases short, with 12 bases between.

The chain recombines TRBV29-1 with TRBJ1-1, with unresolved D. The V gene lost 4 bases and the J gene lost 3 bases, with 6 bases spanning the gap. This CDR3 comprises 11 residues. Germline loops: CDR1 SQVTM, CDR2 ANQGSEA. CDR3 loop: CSVGGYTEAFF. The CDR3 bases are TGCAGCGTTGGAGGGTACACTGAAGCTTTCTTT.

This clone came up a few times. The chain links TRBV7-8 to TRBJ1-3, with D maybe TRBD1 (6 bases). The germline V gene has CDR1 SGHVS and CDR2 FQNEAQ. V lost 5 bases and J lost 4, with 15 bases in between. The length of the CDR3 is 15 residues. CDR3 DNA: TGTGCCAGCAGCCCACAACAGGGTAAAGGAAACACCATATATTTT. The encoded protein is CASSPQQGKGNTIYF. The whole variable domain, remainder taken from reference TRBV7-8 and TRBJ1-3, is GAGVSQSPRYKVAKRGQDVALRCDPISGHVSLFWYQQALGQGPEFLTYFQNEAQLDKSGLPSDRFFAERPEGSVSTLKIQRTQQEDSAVYLCASSPQQGKGNTIYFGEGSWLTVV.

V usage is TRBV19 and J usage is TRBJ2-2; 9 bases agree with TRBD2. With V trimmed by 7 bases and J by 5 bases, 11 bases remained unmatched. The CDR3 covers 16 residues. Germline CDR1 is LNHDA and CDR2 is SQIVND (reference sequence). The chain's CDR3 is CASTQLAGVSTGELFF. CDR3 DNA sequence: TGTGCCAGTACCCAATTAGCGGGAGTCTCGACCGGGGAGCTGTTTTTT.

This clone occurred once. The genes are TRBV6-5 and TRBJ2-6, with D perhaps matching TRBD2 (5 bases). From germline, CDR1 is MNHEY and CDR2 SVGAGI. The CDR3 spans 15 residues. V was pared by 6 bases and J by 0 bases, with 9 bases between. CDR3 DNA sequence: TGTGCCAGCAGCCCGGGGAGCTCTGGGGCCAACGTCCTGACTTTC. This gives the protein CASSPGSSGANVLTF.

This clone was counted once. This rearrangement joins TRBV19 to TRBJ2-1, with 12 bases lining up with TRBD2. The V segment lost 6 bases and the J segment 8 bases; nucleotides outside the gene matches: 11. The CDR3 sequence is 16 residues long. Per germline, CDR1 LNHDA and CDR2 SQIVND (reference sequence). The CDR3 DNA follows: TGTGCCAGTAGCGACCCTAGCGGGAGGGGGAGGGATGAGCAGTTCTTC. It specifies CASSDPSGRGRDEQFF.

The chain recombines TRBV6-2 or TRBV6-3 with TRBJ1-6, with 7 bases matching TRBD1. Germline-derived CDR1 and CDR2 are MNHEY and SVGEGT. The CDR3 length is 15 residues. V trimming: 2 bases; J trimming: 10 bases; junction bases outside the gene matches: 8. The CDR3: CASSYPVRGLSPLHF. CDR3 nucleotide sequence: TGTGCCAGCAGTTACCCGGTGAGGGGGCTCTCACCCCTCCACTTT.

This clone was detected a few times. The chain uses TRBV18 and TRBJ2-7; maybe TRBD2 (6 bases). V lost 2 bases, J lost 4 bases, and 12 bases lay in between. The CDR3 spans 14 residues. The germline V gene encodes CDR1 KGHSH and CDR2 LQKENI. The CDR3 is CASSPSLGGYEQYF. CDR3 in DNA: TGTGCCAGCTCACCAAGTCTCGGGGGATACGAGCAGTACTTC.

Only one count was recorded for this clone. This sequence joins TRBV2 and TRBJ2-7, with a weak D call TRBD2 (5 bases). The CDR3 spans 15 residues. V shed 7 bases and J shed 3 bases, with 19 bases lying between them. Germline assignment: CDR1 SNHLY and CDR2 FYNNEI. CDR3 sequence reads: CASKESGILNYEQYF. CDR3 DNA: TGTGCCAGCAAAGAATCCGGGATTCTAAACTACGAGCAGTACTTC.

This rearrangement joins TRBV30 to TRBJ1-2, with D unclear. The germline V gene has CDR1 GTSNPN and CDR2 SVGIG (reference sequence). The CDR3 runs to 13 residues. The V and J ends lost 0 bases and 4 bases respectively, with 9 bases between them. CDR3 DNA sequence: TGTGCCTGGAGTGTATCGTCCGGCTATGGCTACACCTTC. Its translation is CAWSVSSGYGYTF.

The DNA for the CDR3 is TGTGCCAGCAGTTTAGGTCTAAAAGAGACCCAGTACTTC. Protein: CASSLGLKETQYF. The rearrangement joins TRBV12-3 or TRBV12-4 to TRBJ2-5; D is undetermined. The CDR3 extends over 13 amino acids. Trimming pared 1 base from V and 3 bases from J, leaving 6 bases between.

This clone occurred once. This chain connects TRBV2 to TRBJ2-3; 9 nucleotides line up with TRBD1. The CDR3 runs to 16 residues. With 3 bases clipped from V and 9 bases from J, the junction kept 13 bases outside the gene matches. From germline, CDR1 is SNHLY and CDR2 FYNNEI. The DNA for the CDR3 is TGTGCCAGCAGTGATCGGGGACAGGGATTATCTCCCACGCAGTATTTT. Translated, it gives CASSDRGQGLSPTQYF.

As regards this clone: The same CDR3 is also encoded by other DNA sequences in this sample. This chain links TRBV7-8 with TRBJ2-1, with 7 bases aligning to TRBD2. Trimming cost V 0 bases and J 7 bases; bases outside gene matches: 0. This CDR3 comprises 13 residues. CDR1 is SGHVS and CDR2 is FQNEAQ in the germline V gene. The CDR3 is CASSLAGGNEQFF. CDR3 sequence (DNA): TGTGCCAGCAGCTTAGCGGGAGGGAATGAGCAGTTCTTC.

The genes are TRBV10-3 and TRBJ2-7; 11 bases line up with TRBD1. The V and J ends lost 8 bases and 3 bases, in that order; junction bases with no gene match: 6. Looked up from germline, CDR1 is ENHRY and CDR2 is SYGVKD. The CDR3 has 14 amino acids. CDR3 sequence (DNA): TGTGCCATCGCCGGGGGGACAGGGGGCTACGAGCAGTACTTC. Translation: CAIAGGTGGYEQYF.

This clone showed up just a few times. This sample includes further DNA sequences coding for the same CDR3. The chain uses TRBV27 and TRBJ2-3; 9 bases are shared with TRBD2. The CDR3 length is 14 residues. The V gene end was trimmed by 2 bases and the J gene end by 6 bases; junction bases not matched to a gene: 3. Per the germline V gene, CDR1 is MNHEY and CDR2 is SMNVEV (reference sequence). The CDR3 DNA follows: TGTGCCAGCAGTTTACTAGCGGGAACCGATACGCAGTATTTT. Translating gives CASSLLAGTDTQYF.

A single count supports this clone. The chain recombines TRBV24-1 with TRBJ1-2; TRBD1 is a possible D gene (6 bases). CDR1 is KGHDR and CDR2 is SFDVKD in the germline V gene. Trimming pared 3 bases from V and 4 bases from J, leaving 11 bases between. The CDR3 contains 14 residues. The CDR3 loop is CATSDSRGTYGYTF. CDR3 in DNA: TGTGCCACCAGTGATAGCAGGGGAACCTATGGCTACACCTTC.

The chain has TRBV7-9 and TRBJ1-2; 8 bases map to TRBD1. Germline V lookup: CDR1 SEHNR, CDR2 FQNEAQ (reference sequence). V lost 0 bases to trimming and J lost 10 bases; unmatched junction nucleotides: 7. This CDR3 is 14 amino acids long. The DNA of the CDR3 is TGTGCCAGCAGCTTAGCGCAAGGGACAGGAATCTACACCTTC. Amino acids: CASSLAQGTGIYTF.

This clone was recorded only once. The chain uses TRBV20-1 and TRBJ2-3; D call uncertain. Germline CDR1 is DFQATT and CDR2 is SNEGSKA (reference sequence). The CDR3 has 10 residues. V lost 4 bases and J 8 bases, leaving 7 bases between the germline ends. This CDR3 reads CSAKNSTQYF. The CDR3 DNA follows: TGCAGTGCTAAAAATAGTACGCAGTATTTT.

This clone was seen ten or more times. The chain uses TRBV7-9 and TRBJ2-7; 10 bases align to TRBD2. The trim removed 5 bases at V and 3 bases at J, leaving 7 bases unmatched. The CDR3 runs to 15 residues. Germline V gene data show CDR1 as SEHNR and CDR2 as FQNEAQ (reference sequence). The CDR3 spells CASSMGLARGYEQYF. The CDR3 DNA follows: TGTGCCAGCAGCATGGGACTAGCGAGGGGCTACGAGCAGTACTTC.

The chain recombines TRBV6-5 with TRBJ1-2; TRBD1 agrees at 9 bases. The CDR3 is 16 amino acids. Germline values: CDR1 MNHEY, CDR2 SVGAGI. V lost 4 bases to trimming and J lost 7 bases; unmatched junction nucleotides: 13. DNA of the CDR3: TGTGCCAGCAGTTCCTTGAGAGGGACAGGGTTTTTTGGCTACACCTTC. Translated: CASSSLRGTGFFGYTF.

The table lists this clone with a few counts. The V and J genes are TRBV19 and TRBJ2-1; 9 positions agree with TRBD2. V was clipped by 1 base and J by 2 bases; unmatched bases: 3. The CDR3 length is 16 residues. Germline V gives CDR1 LNHDA, CDR2 SQIVND (reference sequence). In DNA, the CDR3 is TGTGCCAGTAGTATAGGACTAGCGGCCCCCTACAATGAGCAGTTCTTC. The encoded protein is CASSIGLAAPYNEQFF.

The V and J genes are TRBV5-6 and TRBJ1-2; D possibly corresponds to TRBD1 (5 bases). Trimming removed 0 bases from V and 3 bases from J, with 9 bases in between. The CDR3 totals 14 residues. Germline lookup yields CDR1 SGHDT and CDR2 YYEEEE. CDR3 nucleotide sequence: TGTGCCAGCAGCTTGGAGGGGATTGACTATGGCTACACCTTC. It encodes CASSLEGIDYGYTF.